Listed here are 2 T cell receptor beta chains from one sample, sequenced in a study of blood T cell repertoires in COVID-19. Profiling relied on immunoSEQ multiplex PCR, and the TCRdb table lists in-frame clones only, not all of them. The sample consists of about 210,000 clones, roughly 90% of them appearing once. The specimen was peripheral blood. The receptors were gathered from a young man with active or convalescent COVID-19.

V usage is TRBV5-1 and J usage is TRBJ2-2; D is unresolved. The germline CDR1 and CDR2 sequences are SGHRS and YFSETQ. Between the trimmed V and J ends, which lost 0 bases and 0 bases, there was a span of 9 bases. The CDR3 has 16 residues. The CDR3 sequence: CASSLDVAANTGELFF. The CDR3 DNA follows: TGCGCCAGCAGCTTGGATGTTGCAGCGAACACCGGGGAGCTGTTTTTT. The full variable domain, completed using reference TRBV5-1 and TRBJ2-2, is KAGVTQTPRYLIKTRGQQVTLSCSPISGHRSVSWYQQTPGQGLQFLFEYFSETQRNKGNFPGRFSGRQFSNSRSEMNVSTLELGDSALYLCASSLDVAANTGELFFGEGSRLTVL.

V is TRBV11-2 and J is TRBJ1-1, with D possibly matching TRBD1 (6 bases). The ends were cut back, 4 bases at V and 4 bases at J, with 10 bases in the middle. CDR3 size: 13 residues. Per germline, CDR1 SGHAT and CDR2 FQNNGV. CDR3 sequence reads: CASSSDRTTEAFF. The CDR3 DNA reads as TGTGCCAGCAGCTCTGACAGGACCACTGAAGCTTTCTTT.